The present T cell receptor (beta chain) was sequenced within a study of blood T cell repertoires in COVID-19. TCRdb keeps only in-frame clones here, not all; method: immunoSEQ multiplex PCR. The sample consists of about 180,000 clones, approximately 87% of them appearing once. The receptor was derived from a man aged 40-50 years with active or convalescent COVID-19. Sample: peripheral blood.

The CDR3 spells CSVDSGGQGNEQFF. In nucleotides, the CDR3 is TGCAGCGTTGATTCCGGGGGGCAAGGCAATGAGCAGTTCTTC. The rearrangement uses TRBV29-1 and TRBJ2-1; possibly TRBD2 for D (7 bases). V shed 3 bases and J shed 6 bases, with 15 bases lying between them. The CDR3 extends over 14 amino acids. CDR1 is SQVTM, CDR2 ANQGSEA, per germline.